This T cell receptor (beta chain) was sequenced in a study of blood T cell repertoires in COVID-19. Study context: Collection of acute and convalescent COVID-19 samples took place in the United States, Italy and Spain. T cells, B-cell-depleted T cells, or PBMCs supplied cDNA or gDNA.

Germline V CDR1 and CDR2: SGHRS, YFSETQ. The CDR3 has 17 residues. With V trimmed by 5 bases and J by 7 bases, 15 bases remained unmatched. Authors' methods: Quantification of nucleated cells was approximated via reference gene primer amplification. TCRdb's table, derived via immunoSEQ multiplex PCR, lists solely in-frame clones and lacks some. D and trimming were read from the DNA, whereas the V and J calls and clone size are those reported in that table. The sample has about 190,000 clones; approximately 91% are singletons. This receptor was taken from a man aged 25 to 40 with acute or convalescent COVID-19. What was sequenced was peripheral blood. The gene calls are TRBV5-1 and TRBJ2-1; 10 bases map to TRBD1. The CDR3 nucleotides are TGCGCCAGCAGACCCGACAGGGGGCGGTCCCCTACTAATGAGCAGTTCTTC. It is translated as CASRPDRGRSPTNEQFF.